What follows are 27 T cell receptor beta chains derived from one specimen sequenced in a study of PD-1 blockade in classical Hodgkin lymphoma. The data were produced by immunoSEQ multiplex PCR, yet TCRdb's version contains in-frame clones alone and is incomplete. Of about 30,000 clones listed, about 81% are singletons. Stated time point: cycle 4 day 1 (C4D1), after less than 7 weeks of nivolumab. Every patient had relapsed following autologous stem cell transplantation, and cohorts differed in brentuximab vedotin exposure. The sequencing here drew on peripheral blood mononuclear cells (PBMCs), taken before the fourth cycle of nivolumab. The receptors shown here come from a human donor with classical Hodgkin lymphoma.

J is TRBJ1-6 and V is TRBV6-6; the D gene is possibly TRBD1 (5 bases). The CDR3 has 12 amino acids. The germline V gene has CDR1 MNHNY and CDR2 SVGAGI (reference sequence). V gave up 2 bases and J gave up 12 bases, with 8 bases separating them. In nucleotides, the CDR3 is TGTGCCAGCAGTTACGGGGGTGGACCCCTCCACTTT. It is translated as CASSYGGGPLHF.

The J gene is TRBJ2-3, the V gene TRBV11-3; no definite D call. V dropped 2 bases and J dropped 5 bases, with 2 bases sitting between them. This CDR3 contains 11 residues. Looked up from germline, CDR1 is SGHNT and CDR2 is YENEEA. The CDR3 nucleotides are TGTGCCAGCAGCTTAAGAGATACGCAGTATTTT. This translates into CASSLRDTQYF.

This clone was detected once. The chain joins TRBV5-4 to TRBJ1-4, with D possibly matching TRBD1 (5 bases). Germline CDR1 and CDR2: SGHNT and YYREEE (reference sequence). Deletions cut 1 base from V and 8 bases from J, with 9 bases between. This CDR3 spans 13 amino acids. The CDR3 loop is CASSLLPGEKLFF. CDR3 DNA: TGTGCCAGCAGCTTGCTCCCAGGGGAAAAACTGTTTTTT.

The count of this clone is one. CDR3 in DNA: TGTGCCAGCCGAACCCTCGGGGGGTGGACTGAAGCTTTCTTT. Amino acid sequence: CASRTLGGWTEAFF. The rearrangement links TRBV6-5 to TRBJ1-1, with D maybe TRBD1 (5 bases). The germline V gene encodes CDR1 MNHEY and CDR2 SVGAGI. The CDR3 loop spans 14 amino acids. The V gene lost 8 bases and the J gene lost 5 bases, with 18 bases spanning the gap.

The genes are TRBV9 and TRBJ2-5; TRBD2 matches 9 bases. V lost 4 bases and J lost 5; bases outside the gene matches: 9. CDR3 length: 15 amino acids. Germline V gene sequence: CDR1 SGDLS, CDR2 YYNGEE. The CDR3 nucleotides are TGTGCCAGCAGCCCCGGGACTAGCAGGAGGGAGACCCAGTACTTC. It encodes CASSPGTSRRETQYF.

This rearrangement joins TRBV7-8 to TRBJ2-5; 15 positions match TRBD2. From germline, CDR1 is SGHVS and CDR2 FQNEAQ. The CDR3 contains 17 residues. V was clipped by 5 bases and J by 4 bases; unmatched bases: 8. The DNA of the CDR3 is TGTGCCAGCAGCATCGGACTAGCGGGAGGGGGAACAGAGACCCAGTACTTC. Encoded protein: CASSIGLAGGGTETQYF.

A word on this clone: Other DNA sequences in this sample translate to the same CDR3. The chain couples TRBV20-1 to TRBJ1-1; tentative D call: TRBD1 (5 bases). The CDR3 totals 10 residues. Germline assignment: CDR1 DFQATT and CDR2 SNEGSKA (reference sequence). V dropped 5 bases and J dropped 6 bases, with 7 bases sitting between them. In DNA, the CDR3 is TGCAGTGCTGGGGGGGCTGAAGCTTTCTTT. Protein product: CSAGGAEAFF.

V is TRBV25-1 and J is TRBJ1-1; TRBD1 is a possible D gene (5 bases). Germline V CDR1 and CDR2: MGHDK, SYGVNS. The CDR3 has 14 residues. The V end lost 6 bases, the J end lost 11 bases, and 22 bases lay between the germline ends. CDR3 residues: CASSGGGFGFKAFF. In nucleotides, the CDR3 is TGTGCCAGCAGCGGGGGGGGTTTCGGGTTTAAGGCTTTCTTT.

This clone was seen a few times. The V gene is TRBV25-1, the J gene TRBJ1-1; no clear D. The CDR3 spans 12 residues. In germline, CDR1 is MGHDK, CDR2 SYGVNS. In DNA, the CDR3 is TGTGTCTCATCGGGTGCGTCCACTGAAGCTTTCTTT. Its translation is CVSSGASTEAFF.

This chain connects TRBV28 to TRBJ2-7, with D perhaps TRBD2 (6 bases). Trimming took off 8 bases at V and 2 bases at J, with 13 bases between the two ends. This CDR3 region has 13 residues. CDR1 MDHEN and CDR2 SYDVKM come from the germline V gene. The CDR3 loop reads CASVRGATYEQYF. CDR3 sequence (DNA): TGTGCCAGCGTGCGGGGAGCGACCTACGAGCAGTACTTC.

CDR3 coding DNA: TGTGCCAGCAGCTTCGGACACTACCGAGACTATGGCTACACCTTC. Its protein product is CASSFGHYRDYGYTF. This sequence joins TRBV7-2 and TRBJ1-2; TRBD1 might be the D (5 bases). Trimming pared 3 bases from V and 3 bases from J, leaving 14 bases between. The CDR3 length is 15 residues. The germline gives CDR1 SGHTA, CDR2 FQGNSA. Full variable domain (remainder filled in from reference TRBV7-2 and TRBJ1-2): GAGVSQSPSNKVTEKGKDVELRCDPISGHTALYWYRQSLGQGLEFLIYFQGNSAPDKSGLPSDRFSAERTGGSVSTLTIQRTQQEDSAVYLCASSFGHYRDYGYTFGSGTRLTVV.

V usage is TRBV9 and J usage is TRBJ2-7; TRBD2 might be the D (6 bases). CDR3 length: 15 residues. Deletions cut 4 bases from V and 6 bases from J, with 20 bases between. Per the germline V gene, CDR1 is SGDLS and CDR2 is YYNGEE. This CDR3 reads CASSPGGSPLGEQYF. The CDR3 coding sequence is TGTGCCAGCAGCCCCGGAGGGAGCCCCCTGGGCGAGCAGTACTTC.

The chain carries TRBV21-1 and TRBJ1-1. TRBV21-1 is a recognized pseudogene. The CDR3 is 11 residues long. In nucleotides, the CDR3 is TGTGCCAGCAGCAAGGACACTGAAGCTTTCTTT. Protein: CASSKDTEAFF.

This clone has a handful of counts. The CDR3 reads CASSQSQGKRSEAFF. The CDR3 DNA follows: TGTGCCAGCAGCCAGTCGCAGGGGAAACGGTCTGAAGCTTTCTTT. The chain is built from TRBV4-2 and TRBJ1-1, with D perhaps matching TRBD1 (6 bases). The CDR3 covers 15 residues. V lost 3 bases and J 6 bases, leaving 17 bases between the germline ends. The germline V gene has CDR1 LGHNA and CDR2 YNFKEQ.

As to this clone: Its ends do not fully match the called genes, so a read error is possible. This sequence joins TRBV29-1 and TRBJ2-2; D is perhaps TRBD1 or TRBD2 (5 bases each). CDR1 and CDR2 from the germline V gene are SQVTM and ANQGSEA. The CDR3 has 15 amino acids. In DNA form, the CDR3 reads TGCAGCGTTGAAGATAGACAGTCCGAACACCGGGGAGCTGTTTTT. Its protein is CSVEDRQSEHRGAVF.

The J gene is TRBJ2-1, the V gene TRBV7-2, with TRBD2 identical over 14 bases. The V and J ends lost 4 bases and 3 bases, in that order; junction bases with no gene match: 2. This CDR3 contains 16 residues. Germline-derived CDR1 and CDR2 are SGHTA and FQGNSA. The CDR3 DNA reads TGTGCCAGCAGCTGGACTAGCGGGGGGTTCTACAATGAGCAGTTCTTC. Translation: CASSWTSGGFYNEQFF.

This chain's CDR3 is CASTRTGLNQPQHF. The CDR3, as DNA: TGTGCCAGCACTAGGACAGGGCTCAATCAGCCCCAGCATTTT. The chain is built from TRBV6-1 and TRBJ1-5; 8 nucleotides match TRBD1. After removal of 7 bases from V and 3 bases from J, the junction contained 5 bases not matched to a gene. The length of the CDR3 is 14 residues. Per germline, CDR1 MNHNS and CDR2 SASEGT.

The chain joins TRBV4-2 to TRBJ1-4; possible D gene TRBD1, 6 bases. Trimming stripped 4 bases from V and 7 bases from J, with 16 bases between. The CDR3 length is 15 residues. Germline V gene lookup returns CDR1 LGHNA and CDR2 YNFKEQ. The CDR3 loop is CASSPVHNRAEKLFF. CDR3 nucleotides: TGTGCCAGCAGCCCCGTACACAACAGGGCTGAAAAACTGTTTTTT.

This clone was seen a few times. The rearrangement uses TRBV30 and TRBJ1-1, with D unresolved. Trimming removed 3 bases at V and 6 bases at J, with 8 bases between. CDR1 is GTSNPN, CDR2 SVGIG, per germline (reference sequence). This CDR3 is built from 11 residues. CDR3 nucleotides: TGTGCCTGGAGGGCTACCGCTGAAGCTTTCTTT. Amino acids: CAWRATAEAFF.

The CDR3 protein is CASSLGGEAFF. The CDR3 nucleotides read TGTGCCAGCAGCTTAGGTGGTGAAGCTTTCTTT. V is TRBV11-3 and J is TRBJ1-1; no definite D call. Germline CDR1 and CDR2: SGHNT and YENEEA. V shed 1 base and J shed 7 bases, with 4 bases lying between them. This CDR3 comprises 11 residues. The full variable domain, in which reference TRBV11-3 and TRBJ1-1 provide the parts outside the CDR3, is EAGVVQSPRYKIIEKKQPVAFWCNPISGHNTLYWYLQNLGQGPELLIRYENEEAVDDSQLPKDRFSAERLKGVDSTLKIQPAELGDSAVYLCASSLGGEAFFGQGTRLTVV.

The chain recombines TRBV7-2 with TRBJ2-3, with a tentative D call TRBD1 (6 bases). The V end was cut by 6 bases, the J end by 1 base, with 8 bases between. The CDR3 contains 13 residues. Germline V gene sequence: CDR1 SGHTA, CDR2 FQGNSA. The CDR3 sequence: CASRRTGTDTQYF. CDR3 coding DNA: TGTGCCAGCAGACGGACAGGCACAGATACGCAGTATTTT. Together with reference TRBV7-2 and TRBJ2-3, the CDR3 gives the full variable domain: GAGVSQSPSNKVTEKGKDVELRCDPISGHTALYWYRQSLGQGLEFLIYFQGNSAPDKSGLPSDRFSAERTGGSVSTLTIQRTQQEDSAVYLCASRRTGTDTQYFGPGTRLTVL.

J is TRBJ1-1 and V is TRBV29-1, with no clear D. The ends were cut back, 7 bases at V and 2 bases at J, with 5 bases in the middle. This CDR3 contains 10 residues. CDR1 and CDR2 (germline): SQVTM, ANQGSEA. The CDR3 DNA sequence: TGCAGCGGACGTAACACTGAAGCTTTCTTT. It codes for CSGRNTEAFF.

The gene calls are TRBV28 and TRBJ1-2, with 10 bases lining up with TRBD1. V lost 6 bases and J lost 5; bases outside the gene matches: 6. Germline V gene lookup returns CDR1 MDHEN and CDR2 SYDVKM. The CDR3 totals 14 residues. CDR3 sequence reads: CASRLGQGGYGYTF. The CDR3 nucleotides read TGTGCCAGCAGACTCGGACAGGGGGGGTATGGCTACACCTTC.

This clone occurred once. CDR3 protein: CASRRTGAGEQFF. The CDR3 nucleotides read TGTGCCAGCAGACGGACAGGGGCGGGTGAGCAGTTCTTC. The chain is built from TRBV6-6 and TRBJ2-1; TRBD1 matches 9 bases. The V gene end was trimmed by 6 bases and the J gene end by 9 bases; junction bases not matched to a gene: 6. There are 13 residues in the CDR3. Germline CDR1 MNHNY, CDR2 SVGAGI (reference sequence).

This clone was seen more than once but under ten times. This chain links TRBV19 with TRBJ1-1; D remains unclear. Deletions cut 4 bases from V and 2 bases from J, with 8 bases between. Germline CDR1 LNHDA, CDR2 SQIVND (reference sequence). The CDR3 is made up of 13 amino acids. The CDR3 sequence: CASSSRRNTEAFF. CDR3 coding DNA: TGTGCCAGTAGTAGCAGGAGAAACACTGAAGCTTTCTTT.

The J gene is TRBJ1-1, the V gene TRBV7-6; D not resolved. This CDR3 comprises 15 residues. Germline V lookup: CDR1 SGHVS, CDR2 FNYEAQ. V lost 5 bases, J lost 1 base, and 14 bases lay in between. As DNA, the CDR3 is TGTGCCAGCAGCCAGGACGGGTTTTCGAACACTGAAGCTTTCTTT. Translation: CASSQDGFSNTEAFF.

This chain uses TRBV30 with TRBJ2-7, with D possibly TRBD2 on 5 matching bases. V dropped 2 bases and J dropped 7 bases, with 12 bases sitting between them. The CDR3 has 12 amino acids. CDR1 is GTSNPN and CDR2 is SVGIG in the germline V gene (reference sequence). This chain's CDR3 is CAWSHPPGEQYF. The CDR3 DNA follows: TGTGCCTGGAGTCATCCCCCGGGGGAGCAGTACTTC.